The clone carrying this TCR beta chain has just a few counts. The entry originates in a study of response to subunit inactivated influenza vaccine. Via MiXCR, TCRdb re-called the RT-PCR reads, giving one row per CDR3 protein. The table records more than 450,000 distinct CDR3 sequences, 11% of them present only once. V lost 2 bases and J 0 bases, leaving 11 bases between the germline ends. Per the germline V gene, CDR1 is DFQATT and CDR2 is SNEGSKA (reference sequence). The CDR3 has 15 amino acids. The data were also submitted as part of a second study, on T cells expressing NK-cell markers. That report notes: Production of TCR beta cDNA relied on 5'RACE template switching with UMIs. Seven donors tested HCMV-seropositive and one tested seronegative among the eight sequenced.

The source of this sequence is a man aged 50 to 60 who received an inactivated influenza vaccine. Sequences were derived from PBMCs from blood, sampled on the day of vaccination. V usage is TRBV20-1 and J usage is TRBJ2-4; D call uncertain. DNA of the CDR3: TGCAGTGCTAGACTAAGGGATTTAGCCAAAAACATTCAGTACTTC. Amino acid sequence: CSARLRDLAKNIQYF.